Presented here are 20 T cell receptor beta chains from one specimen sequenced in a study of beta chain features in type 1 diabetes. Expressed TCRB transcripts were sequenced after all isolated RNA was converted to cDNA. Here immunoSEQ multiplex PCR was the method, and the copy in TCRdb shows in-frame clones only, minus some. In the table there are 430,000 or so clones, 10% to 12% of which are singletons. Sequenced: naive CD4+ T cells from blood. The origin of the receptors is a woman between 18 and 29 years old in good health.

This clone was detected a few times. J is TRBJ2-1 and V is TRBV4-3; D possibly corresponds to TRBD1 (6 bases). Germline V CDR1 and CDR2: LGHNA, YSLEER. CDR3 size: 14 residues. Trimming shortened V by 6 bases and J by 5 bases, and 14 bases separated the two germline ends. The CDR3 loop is CASRTTGGNNEQFF. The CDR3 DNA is TGCGCCAGCAGAACGACAGGAGGAAACAATGAGCAGTTCTTC.

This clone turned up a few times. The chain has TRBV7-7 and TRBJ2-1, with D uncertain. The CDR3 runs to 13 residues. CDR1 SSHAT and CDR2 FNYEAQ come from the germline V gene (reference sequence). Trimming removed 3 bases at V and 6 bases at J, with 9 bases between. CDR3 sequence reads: CASSFIRSNEQFF. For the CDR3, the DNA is TGTGCCAGCAGCTTCATTCGAAGCAATGAGCAGTTCTTC.

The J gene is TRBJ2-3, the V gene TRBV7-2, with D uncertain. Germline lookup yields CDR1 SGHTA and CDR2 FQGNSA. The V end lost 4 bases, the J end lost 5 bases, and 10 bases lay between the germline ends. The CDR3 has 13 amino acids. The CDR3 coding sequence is TGTGCCAGCAGCTCTCCGAACCGAGATACGCAGTATTTT. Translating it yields CASSSPNRDTQYF. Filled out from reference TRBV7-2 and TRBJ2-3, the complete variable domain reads GAGVSQSPSNKVTEKGKDVELRCDPISGHTALYWYRQSLGQGLEFLIYFQGNSAPDKSGLPSDRFSAERTGGSVSTLTIQRTQQEDSAVYLCASSSPNRDTQYFGPGTRLTVL.

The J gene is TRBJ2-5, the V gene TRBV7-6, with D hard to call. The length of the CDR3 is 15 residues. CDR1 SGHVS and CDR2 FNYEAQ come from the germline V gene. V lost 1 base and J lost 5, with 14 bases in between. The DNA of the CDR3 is TGTGCCAGCAGCTTAGTAGCTGGGGTAGGCGAGACCCAGTACTTC. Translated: CASSLVAGVGETQYF.

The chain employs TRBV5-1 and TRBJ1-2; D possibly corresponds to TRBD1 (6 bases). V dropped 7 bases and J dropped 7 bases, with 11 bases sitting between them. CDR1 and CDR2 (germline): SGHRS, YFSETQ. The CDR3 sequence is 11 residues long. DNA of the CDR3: TGCGCCAGCGGTACAGGGTTTGGCTACACCTTC. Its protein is CASGTGFGYTF.

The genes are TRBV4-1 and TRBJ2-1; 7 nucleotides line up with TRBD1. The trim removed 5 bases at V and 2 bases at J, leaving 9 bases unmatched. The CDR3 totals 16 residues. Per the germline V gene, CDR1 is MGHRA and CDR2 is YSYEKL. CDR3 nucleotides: TGCGCCAGCAGCGTGACAGGGAGTAGAGCCTACAATGAGCAGTTCTTC. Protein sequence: CASSVTGSRAYNEQFF.

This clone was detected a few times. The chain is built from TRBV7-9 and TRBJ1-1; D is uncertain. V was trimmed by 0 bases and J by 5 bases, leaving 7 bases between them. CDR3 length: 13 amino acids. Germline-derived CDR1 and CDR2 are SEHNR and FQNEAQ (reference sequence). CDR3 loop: CASSLAVFTEAFF. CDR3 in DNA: TGTGCCAGCAGCTTAGCGGTATTTACTGAAGCTTTCTTT.

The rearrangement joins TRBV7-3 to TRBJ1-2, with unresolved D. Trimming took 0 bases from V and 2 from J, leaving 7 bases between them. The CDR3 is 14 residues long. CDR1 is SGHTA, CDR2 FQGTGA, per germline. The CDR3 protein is CASSLTGTNYGYTF. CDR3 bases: TGTGCCAGCAGCTTAACCGGCACGAACTATGGCTACACCTTC. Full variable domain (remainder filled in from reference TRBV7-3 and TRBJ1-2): GAGVSQTPSNKVTEKGKYVELRCDPISGHTALYWYRQSLGQGPEFLIYFQGTGAADDSGLPNDRFFAVRPEGSVSTLKIQRTERGDSAVYLCASSLTGTNYGYTFGSGTRLTVV.

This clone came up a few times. CDR3 in amino acids: CASSSTGDYNEQFF. CDR3 nucleotide sequence: TGTGCCAGCAGCTCCACAGGCGATTACAATGAGCAGTTCTTC. The gene calls are TRBV7-2 and TRBJ2-1; D is perhaps TRBD1 (5 bases). The V end was cut by 4 bases, the J end by 4 bases, with 11 bases between. The CDR3 has 14 amino acids. Germline lookup yields CDR1 SGHTA and CDR2 FQGNSA.

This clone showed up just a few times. CDR3 loop: CASSLNRRQYF. CDR3 coding DNA: TGTGCCAGCAGCTTAAACAGGAGGCAGTACTTC. The J gene is TRBJ2-7, the V gene TRBV7-2; tentatively, D is TRBD1 (5 bases). Germline lookup yields CDR1 SGHTA and CDR2 FQGNSA. CDR3 size: 11 residues. The V gene lost 2 bases and the J gene lost 9 bases, with 8 bases spanning the gap.

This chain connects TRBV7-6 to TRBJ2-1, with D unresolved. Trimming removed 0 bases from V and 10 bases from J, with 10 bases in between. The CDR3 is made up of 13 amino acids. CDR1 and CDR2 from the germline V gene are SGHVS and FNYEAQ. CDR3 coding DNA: TGTGCCAGCAGCTTAGCGGCGACCTCGGAGCAGTTCTTC. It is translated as CASSLAATSEQFF.

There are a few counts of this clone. The CDR3 coding sequence is TGCGCCAGCAGCCCCAGGGGTACACGGGAAAAACTGTTTTTT. This translates into CASSPRGTREKLFF. The V call is TRBV4-1, the J call TRBJ1-4; maybe TRBD1 (6 bases). The CDR3 length is 14 residues. Germline assignment: CDR1 MGHRA and CDR2 YSYEKL. The V end lost 4 bases, the J end lost 8 bases, and 14 bases lay between the germline ends.

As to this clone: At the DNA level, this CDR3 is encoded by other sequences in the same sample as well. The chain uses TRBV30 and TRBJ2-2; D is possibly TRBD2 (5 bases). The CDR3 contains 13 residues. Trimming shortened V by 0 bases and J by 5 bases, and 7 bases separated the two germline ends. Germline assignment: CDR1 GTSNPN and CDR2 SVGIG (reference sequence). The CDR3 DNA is TGTGCCTGGAGTGTACGGAGGACCGGGGAGCTGTTTTTT. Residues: CAWSVRRTGELFF.

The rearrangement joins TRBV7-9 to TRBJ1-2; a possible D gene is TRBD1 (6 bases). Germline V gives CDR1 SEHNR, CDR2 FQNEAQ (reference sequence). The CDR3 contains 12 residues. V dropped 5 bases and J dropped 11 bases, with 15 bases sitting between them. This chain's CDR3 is CASSQGLGGYTF. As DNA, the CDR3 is TGTGCCAGCAGCCAGGGCCTAGGGGGTTACACCTTC.

The CDR3: CASSLDVLREQYF. CDR3 nucleotides: TGTGCCAGCAGCCTAGACGTCCTACGAGAGCAGTACTTC. The chain links TRBV7-2 to TRBJ2-7, with D unclear. CDR3 size: 13 residues. V gave up 5 bases and J gave up 7 bases, with 15 bases separating them. CDR1 is SGHTA, CDR2 FQGNSA, per germline.

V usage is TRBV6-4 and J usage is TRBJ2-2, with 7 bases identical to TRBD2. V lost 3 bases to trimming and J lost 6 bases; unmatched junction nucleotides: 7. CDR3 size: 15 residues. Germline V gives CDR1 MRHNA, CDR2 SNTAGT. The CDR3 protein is CASSESGGTPGELFF. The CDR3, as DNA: TGTGCCAGCAGTGAATCGGGAGGTACACCCGGGGAGCTGTTTTTT.

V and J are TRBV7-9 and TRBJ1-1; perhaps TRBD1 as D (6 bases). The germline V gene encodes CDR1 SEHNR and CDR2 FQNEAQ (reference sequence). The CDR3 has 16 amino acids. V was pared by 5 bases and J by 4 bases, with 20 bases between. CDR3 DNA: TGTGCCAGCAGCCTGCCGAAGGGGGGGGCTGTCACTGAAGCTTTCTTT. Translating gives CASSLPKGGAVTEAFF.

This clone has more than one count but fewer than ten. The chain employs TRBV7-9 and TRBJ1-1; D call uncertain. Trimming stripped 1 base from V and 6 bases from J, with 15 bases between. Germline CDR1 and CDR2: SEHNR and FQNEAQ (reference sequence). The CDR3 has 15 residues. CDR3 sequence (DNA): TGTGCCAGCAGCTTAGGTCTAGCGGATAGGGCTGAAGCTTTCTTT. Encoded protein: CASSLGLADRAEAFF. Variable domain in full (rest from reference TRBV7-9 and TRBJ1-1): DTGVSQNPRHKITKRGQNVTFRCDPISEHNRLYWYRQTLGQGPEFLTYFQNEAQLEKSRLLSDRFSAERPKGSFSTLEIQRTEQGDSAMYLCASSLGLADRAEAFFGQGTRLTVV.

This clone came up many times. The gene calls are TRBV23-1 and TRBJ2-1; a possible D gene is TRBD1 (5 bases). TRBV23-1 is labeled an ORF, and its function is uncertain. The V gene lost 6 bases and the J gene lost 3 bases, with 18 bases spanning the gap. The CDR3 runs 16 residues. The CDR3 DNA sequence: TGCGCCAGCAGACCTAGACAGATCGACGTCTACAATGAGCAGTTCTTC. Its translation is CASRPRQIDVYNEQFF.

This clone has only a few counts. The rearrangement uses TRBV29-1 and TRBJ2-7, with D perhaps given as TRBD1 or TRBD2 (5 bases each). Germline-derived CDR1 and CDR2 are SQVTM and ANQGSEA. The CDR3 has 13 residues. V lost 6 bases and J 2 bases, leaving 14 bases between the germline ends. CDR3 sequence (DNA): TGCAGCGTGAGCCGGGACGGAGCCTACGAGCAGTACTTC. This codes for CSVSRDGAYEQYF.